The rows below give T cell receptor beta chains drawn from one sample of a study of T cell responses to AZD1222 COVID-19 vaccine. Clones were sequenced by immunoSEQ multiplex PCR, and TCRdb holds only the in-frame ones, with some missing. The table shows 130,000 to 150,000 clones, with roughly 87% occurring only once. Material: peripheral blood, obtained 28 days after the second dose of the MenACWY control vaccine. These receptor sequences come from an adult who received the MenACWY meningococcal vaccine as a control. CDR3s include the opening cysteine and the closing phenylalanine or tryptophan. D genes are given only for firm matches. Not all rows give a size; the values are once, few, many and, for expanded clones, a class.

j_call clone_size d_call v_call cdr3_nt cdr3_aa
TRBJ1-3 - - TRBV4-3 TGCGCCAGCAGCCAAGAACACGGCTACTCTGGAAACACCATATATTTT CASSQEHGYSGNTIYF
TRBJ1-2 - - TRBV29-1 TGCAGCGTTGAGGGGAATGGGGGTGGCTACACCTTC CSVEGNGGGYTF
TRBJ1-2 - TRBD1 TRBV27 TGTGCCAGCAGACCCACAGGGGGTCGGTCGTATGGCTACACCTTC CASRPTGGRSYGYTF
TRBJ1-5 few - TRBV7-2 TGTGCCAGCAGCTTATCAGCAAGCAATCAGCCCCAGCATTTT CASSLSASNQPQHF
TRBJ2-2 once - TRBV18 TGTGCCAGCTCACCAGGGACATACACCGGGGAACTGTTTTTT CASSPGTYTGELFF
TRBJ2-7 once - TRBV4-2 TGTGCCAGCAGCCAATCATCGGGGTTGTACGAGCAGTACTTC CASSQSSGLYEQYF
TRBJ1-4 - - TRBV4-1 TGCGCCAGCAGCCAAGGTGCCCAAACCTCCGAAAAACTGTTTTTT CASSQGAQTSEKLFF
TRBJ1-6 - - TRBV7-6 TGTGCCAGCAGGTCCGGGACGTTAGGCGGTTCACCCCTCCACTTT CASRSGTLGGSPLHF
TRBJ2-1 - - TRBV2 TGTGCCAGCGGCGGTGGGGAGCAGTTCTTC CASGGGEQFF
TRBJ1-2 once - TRBV5-1 TGCGCCAGCAGCCTGGTGGATACAGGGTTAAACTATGGCTACACCTTC CASSLVDTGLNYGYTF
TRBJ2-3 - - TRBV5-1 TGCGCCAGCAGCATAGACAGGCGAAATACGCAGTATTTT CASSIDRRNTQYF
TRBJ2-1 once TRBD2 TRBV19 TGTGCCAGTAGTATCGGCGGGGCTAGCGGGGGTGAGCAGTTCTTC CASSIGGASGGEQFF
TRBJ1-2 once TRBD1 TRBV7-8 TGTGCCAGCAGCCAAACAGGGACAGGTCACTATGGCTACACCTTC CASSQTGTGHYGYTF
TRBJ1-1 few - TRBV5-5 TGTGCCAGCAGCCGCGGACGGATGAACACTGAAGCTTTCTTT CASSRGRMNTEAFF
TRBJ1-3 - - TRBV7-9 TGTGCCGGAGGGAGGGCACTTGGAAACACCATATATTTT CAGGRALGNTIYF
TRBJ1-6 - - TRBV7-2 TGTGCCAGCAGTCGCCGGGACACCTATAATTCACCCCTCCACTTT CASSRRDTYNSPLHF
TRBJ2-2 - TRBD1 TRBV7-9 TGTGCCAGCACTTCAACCCAGGGGGCGAGGACCGGGGAGCTGTTTTTT CASTSTQGARTGELFF
TRBJ2-1 - TRBD2 TRBV9 TGTGCCAGCAGCGTAGTTCCTAGCGGGGGGGGCAATGAGCAGTTCTTC CASSVVPSGGGNEQFF
TRBJ1-1 - - TRBV12-5 TGTGCTAGTGGCCTAGTCACAGGAGGGAGCACTGAAGCTTTCTTT CASGLVTGGSTEAFF
TRBJ1-1 - - TRBV24-1 TGTGCCACCGGGGCGGAAGGGAACACTGAAGCTTTCTTT CATGAEGNTEAFF
TRBJ1-4 few - TRBV5-1 TGCGCCAGCAGCTTGGTTCCCCCCAGTGCAACTAATGAAAAACTGTTTTTT CASSLVPPSATNEKLFF
TRBJ2-1 - TRBD2 TRBV2 TGTGCCAGCAGTGGGGGACTAGCGGGCTACAATGAGCAGTTCTTC CASSGGLAGYNEQFF
TRBJ1-4 - - TRBV4-1 TGCGCCAGCAGCCAACCTTACGAAAAACTGTTTTTT CASSQPYEKLFF
TRBJ2-6 - - TRBV6-1 TGTGCCAGCAGTGAACTCCGCTCTGGGGCCAACGTCCTGACTTTC CASSELRSGANVLTF
TRBJ1-1 - - TRBV28 TGTGCCAGCATGGTCGGGGGGGCTTCGAACACTGAAGCTTTCTTT CASMVGGASNTEAFF
TRBJ1-5 - - TRBV4-1 TGCGCCAGCAGCCAAGTACGGTCGGGGAATCAGCCCCAGCATTTT CASSQVRSGNQPQHF
TRBJ2-7 - - TRBV7-9 TGTGCCAGCAGCTCTCTCTCTGGGAGGACGGGGACTTCCTACGAGCAGTACTTC CASSSLSGRTGTSYEQYF
TRBJ2-1 - - TRBV7-3 TGTGCCAGCAGCATTTCGGGGAGCTCCTACAATGAGCAGTTCTTC CASSISGSSYNEQFF
TRBJ2-7 - TRBD1 TRBV29-1 TGCAGCGTTGAAAGGGCGACAGGGTCGAGCTCCTACGAGCAGTACTTC CSVERATGSSSYEQYF
TRBJ1-6 - - TRBV10-3 TGTGCCATTTCACAGGGTGGGAATTCACCCCTCCACTTT CAISQGGNSPLHF
TRBJ2-3 few TRBD2 TRBV7-2 TGTGCCAGCAGCCTATTACCGGGACTAGCGGGGAGAACAGATACGCAGTATTTT CASSLLPGLAGRTDTQYF
TRBJ1-1 once - TRBV2 TGTGCCAGCGAATGGAGGGCTGAAGCTTTCTTT CASEWRAEAFF